Shown below are 28 T cell receptor beta chains from a single sample sequenced in a study of graft-versus-host responses after intestinal transplantation. The antigens these receptors bind are not known. Generated by immunoSEQ multiplex PCR, the TCRdb table keeps only in-frame clones and is missing some. The repertoire consists of 90,000 to 150,000 clones, with 80% to 95% occurring once and the leading ten covering 0.095% to 0.15%. The specimen was unstimulated CD4+ T cells sorted from spleen or lymph node cells, collected before intestinal transplant. These receptors were taken from a human donor who received an intestinal transplant.

The rearrangement links TRBV11-2 to TRBJ1-1; D is perhaps TRBD1 (6 bases). The CDR3 contains 15 residues. The germline gives CDR1 SGHAT, CDR2 FQNNGV. The V and J ends lost 5 bases and 4 bases respectively, with 17 bases between them. CDR3 sequence (DNA): TGTGCCAGCAGCCTCGGACAGCCGGGCGGCACTGAAGCTTTCTTT. It is translated as CASSLGQPGGTEAFF.

The chain is built from TRBV4-2 and TRBJ2-7; 12 bases are shared with TRBD2. This CDR3 has 16 residues. The V gene's germline CDR1 is LGHNA and CDR2 YNFKEQ. Trimming at V came to 1 base and at J to 4 bases, leaving 5 bases not matched to a gene. This CDR3 is CASSQVSSGRAYEQYF. Written as DNA, the CDR3 is TGTGCCAGCAGCCAAGTCTCTAGCGGGAGGGCATACGAGCAGTACTTC.

This chain joins TRBV5-4 and TRBJ2-5; 13 positions match TRBD2. After removal of 4 bases from V and 5 bases from J, the junction contained 14 bases not matched to a gene. The CDR3 is made up of 18 amino acids. Germline V gene lookup returns CDR1 SGHNT and CDR2 YYREEE (reference sequence). The DNA of the CDR3 is TGTGCCAGCAGCCTCACTAGCGGGAGGGCCGGAGATTCGGAGACCCAGTACTTC. Amino acids: CASSLTSGRAGDSETQYF.

V and J are TRBV7-9 and TRBJ2-3, with a weak D call TRBD2 (5 bases). The germline V and J ends were trimmed by 6 bases and 0 bases, with 13 bases remaining between them. Germline CDR1 is SEHNR and CDR2 is FQNEAQ (reference sequence). The CDR3 sequence is 15 residues long. As DNA, the CDR3 is TGTGCCAGCAGAGTTTATCGGGGAAGCACAGATACGCAGTATTTT. This sequence encodes CASRVYRGSTDTQYF.

CDR3 loop: CASRTGDYEQYF. The CDR3 region has the DNA TGTGCCAGCCGGACAGGTGACTACGAGCAGTACTTC. The genes are TRBV27 and TRBJ2-7; 7 nucleotides align to TRBD1. This CDR3 contains 12 residues. The ends lost 8 bases at V and 3 bases at J; junction bases unmatched: 4. Germline V lookup: CDR1 MNHEY, CDR2 SMNVEV (reference sequence).

This chain connects TRBV2 to TRBJ1-5; weak D call: TRBD1 (5 bases). Per germline, CDR1 SNHLY and CDR2 FYNNEI. Trimming took 6 bases from V and 4 from J, leaving 13 bases between them. This CDR3 has 14 amino acids. CDR3 nucleotides: TGTGCCAGCAGGGGTGGGACGGCTAATCAGCCCCAGCATTTT. This sequence encodes CASRGGTANQPQHF.

The chain carries TRBV19 and TRBJ1-4, with D uncertain. CDR1 LNHDA and CDR2 SQIVND come from the germline V gene (reference sequence). Trimming pared 3 bases from V and 6 bases from J, leaving 8 bases between. The CDR3 totals 13 residues. DNA for the CDR3: TGTGCCAGTAGTATGCGTTGGGATGAAAAACTGTTTTTT. Translation gives CASSMRWDEKLFF.

This clone has only one observation. This chain links TRBV2 with TRBJ1-5; a weak D match, TRBD1 (5 bases). The length of the CDR3 is 15 residues. Germline V CDR1 and CDR2: SNHLY, FYNNEI. Trimming took off 5 bases at V and 4 bases at J, with 15 bases between the two ends. The CDR3 nucleotides are TGTGCCAGCAGTACTGTACCACGGGGGAATCAGCCCCAGCATTTT. Protein product: CASSTVPRGNQPQHF.

The chain is built from TRBV28 and TRBJ2-5, with TRBD2 matching over 12 bases. This CDR3 is 16 amino acids long. Looked up from germline, CDR1 is MDHEN and CDR2 is SYDVKM. V lost 5 bases to trimming and J lost 4 bases; unmatched junction nucleotides: 8. CDR3 sequence: CASSPGLAGRTETQYF. The CDR3 coding sequence is TGTGCCAGCAGTCCCGGACTAGCGGGGCGGACAGAGACCCAGTACTTC.

The chain combines TRBV7-9 with TRBJ1-1; D not resolved. This CDR3 contains 14 residues. Looked up from germline, CDR1 is SEHNR and CDR2 is FQNEAQ (reference sequence). The ends were cut back, 3 bases at V and 1 base at J, with 9 bases in the middle. The CDR3 bases are TGTGCCAGCAGCTTTAGACAAGAGAACACTGAAGCTTTCTTT. Protein sequence: CASSFRQENTEAFF.

This clone showed up just once. The chain recombines TRBV7-3 with TRBJ2-3; TRBD2 is a possible D gene (5 bases). The germline V gene encodes CDR1 SGHTA and CDR2 FQGTGA. The CDR3 loop spans 13 amino acids. The V end was cut by 4 bases, the J end by 6 bases, with 11 bases between. CDR3 in amino acids: CASSSSPGDTQYF. DNA of the CDR3: TGTGCCAGCAGCTCTAGCCCGGGGGATACGCAGTATTTT.

V and J are TRBV19 and TRBJ1-1; TRBD1 aligns across 7 bases. CDR3 size: 12 residues. V shed 11 bases and J 5 bases; nucleotides not matched to a gene: 8. Germline V CDR1 and CDR2: LNHDA, SQIVND (reference sequence). The CDR3 reads CAVGGGLTEAFF. CDR3 nucleotide sequence: TGTGCCGTGGGAGGGGGCTTAACTGAAGCTTTCTTT.

The chain couples TRBV18 to TRBJ2-7; no firm D call. CDR3 size: 14 residues. The germline CDR1 and CDR2 sequences are KGHSH and LQKENI. Between the trimmed V and J ends, which lost 3 bases and 5 bases, there was a span of 14 bases. Here the CDR3 DNA reads TGTGCCAGCTCACCCCGGTCCTGGGCGCACGAGCAGTACTTC. It encodes CASSPRSWAHEQYF.

The chain recombines TRBV30 with TRBJ2-7; the D is unclear. The CDR3 has 13 amino acids. CDR1 and CDR2 from the germline V gene are GTSNPN and SVGIG (reference sequence). With 2 bases removed from V and 5 bases from J, the gap between germline ends came to 13 bases. DNA of the CDR3: TGTGCCTGGAGTCCGGGCCCCTCGCACGAGCAGTACTTC. Translated: CAWSPGPSHEQYF.

The chain carries TRBV10-3 and TRBJ2-3, with D possibly TRBD1 on 6 matching bases. Germline assignment: CDR1 ENHRY and CDR2 SYGVKD. There are 16 residues in the CDR3. The V and J ends lost 3 bases and 4 bases respectively, with 17 bases between them. The DNA of the CDR3 is TGTGCCATCAGTGAACCTCGTAGAAACAGGGCAGATACGCAGTATTTT. Protein sequence: CAISEPRRNRADTQYF.

This chain joins TRBV9 and TRBJ2-3, with 8 bases identical to TRBD2. Per the germline V gene, CDR1 is SGDLS and CDR2 is YYNGEE. With V trimmed by 2 bases and J by 4 bases, 15 bases remained unmatched. The CDR3 is 18 residues long. The CDR3 sequence: CASSVTSGLSLAADTQYF. Written as DNA, the CDR3 is TGTGCCAGCAGCGTCACTAGCGGACTATCGCTTGCCGCAGATACGCAGTATTTT.

The CDR3 is CASSVVGGSYNEQFF. In DNA, the CDR3 is TGTGCCAGCAGCGTAGTAGGTGGGTCCTACAATGAGCAGTTCTTC. The rearrangement links TRBV9 to TRBJ2-1, with D hard to call. From germline, CDR1 is SGDLS and CDR2 YYNGEE. The length of the CDR3 is 15 residues. Trimming pared 0 bases from V and 1 base from J, leaving 8 bases between.

This clone was found once. The gene calls are TRBV6-5 and TRBJ2-2; D not resolved. CDR3 size: 15 residues. From germline, CDR1 is MNHEY and CDR2 SVGAGI. V shed 4 bases and J shed 0 bases, with 9 bases lying between them. The CDR3 DNA follows: TGTGCCAGCAGTTTCAACTCGCCGAACACCGGGGAGCTGTTTTTT. Its protein product is CASSFNSPNTGELFF.

This chain connects TRBV9 to TRBJ2-7, with TRBD2 matching 7 bases. The CDR3 has 13 residues. V lost 0 bases and J lost 7; bases outside the gene matches: 4. Germline loops: CDR1 SGDLS, CDR2 YYNGEE. CDR3 coding DNA: TGTGCCAGCAGCGTAGAAAACGGGGGGGAGCAGTACTTC. Its protein product is CASSVENGGEQYF.

This rearrangement joins TRBV5-4 to TRBJ2-5; 7 positions agree with TRBD2. Germline assignment: CDR1 SGHNT and CDR2 YYREEE (reference sequence). Unmatched junction bases numbered 5, after V lost 6 bases and J lost 3 bases. This CDR3 spans 13 amino acids. The CDR3 reads CASTWAGEETQYF. The DNA for the CDR3 is TGTGCCAGCACCTGGGCGGGAGAAGAGACCCAGTACTTC.

The V and J genes are TRBV18 and TRBJ2-7, with D perhaps TRBD1 (6 bases). CDR3 size: 14 residues. V gave up 1 base and J gave up 7 bases, with 14 bases separating them. CDR1 and CDR2 from the germline V gene are KGHSH and LQKENI. The CDR3 here is CASSPRDMGWEQYF. For the CDR3, the DNA is TGTGCCAGCTCACCACGGGACATGGGATGGGAGCAGTACTTC.

The rearrangement links TRBV11-2 to TRBJ2-1; TRBD2 matches 7 bases. This CDR3 is built from 18 residues. Germline values: CDR1 SGHAT, CDR2 FQNNGV. Trimming removed 2 bases from V and 2 bases from J; junction bases left unmatched: 12. The CDR3 spells CASSLFLSGPGAYNEQFF. CDR3 nucleotide sequence: TGTGCCAGCAGCTTATTTCTTAGCGGGCCTGGAGCCTACAATGAGCAGTTCTTC.

V and J are TRBV7-9 and TRBJ2-1; 12 nucleotides agree with TRBD2. The V and J ends lost 3 bases and 7 bases, in that order; junction bases with no gene match: 7. CDR3 length: 16 residues. In germline, CDR1 is SEHNR, CDR2 FQNEAQ (reference sequence). DNA of the CDR3: TGTGCCAGCAGCTTTCAACTAGCGGGAGGTCTAAATGAGCAGTTCTTC. Its translation: CASSFQLAGGLNEQFF.

In this sample, this clone turned up a few times. The rearrangement joins TRBV10-3 to TRBJ1-2, with 7 bases that match TRBD1. From germline, CDR1 is ENHRY and CDR2 SYGVKD. The CDR3 runs 14 residues. Trimming cost V 2 bases and J 3 bases; bases outside gene matches: 3. The CDR3 bases are TGTGCCATCAGTGAGGGCACAGGGGACTATGGCTACACCTTC. This codes for CAISEGTGDYGYTF.

The chain combines TRBV18 with TRBJ1-3, with 10 bases aligning to TRBD1. The germline gives CDR1 KGHSH, CDR2 LQKENI. The CDR3 spans 17 residues. The trim removed 4 bases at V and 4 bases at J, leaving 10 bases unmatched. The CDR3, as DNA: TGTGCCAGCTCACTCAACCGGGACAGGGGTAACGGAAACACCATATATTTT. It is translated as CASSLNRDRGNGNTIYF.

The chain is built from TRBV4-2 and TRBJ1-2; D gene uncertain. The CDR3 is 11 residues long. V was shortened by 0 bases and J by 9 bases, with 5 bases between the two germline ends. Germline V gives CDR1 LGHNA, CDR2 YNFKEQ. The CDR3 sequence is CASSQEYSYTF. The CDR3 DNA reads as TGTGCCAGCAGCCAAGAGTACAGCTACACCTTC.

The chain has TRBV7-9 and TRBJ1-1; a possible D gene is TRBD1 (6 bases). This CDR3 contains 15 residues. V was cut by 5 bases and J by 7 bases, with 20 bases left in between. The germline CDR1 and CDR2 sequences are SEHNR and FQNEAQ (reference sequence). The CDR3 sequence: CASSPKNQGTDEAFF. The CDR3 DNA sequence: TGTGCCAGCAGCCCAAAAAATCAGGGGACGGATGAAGCTTTCTTT.

This chain uses TRBV28 with TRBJ1-1; 8 nucleotides line up with TRBD1. Germline loops: CDR1 MDHEN, CDR2 SYDVKM. V was clipped by 6 bases and J by 11 bases; unmatched bases: 11. This CDR3 is built from 13 residues. CDR3 residues: CASRLQGGRHAFF. CDR3 DNA: TGTGCCAGCAGACTACAGGGGGGAAGGCATGCTTTCTTT.